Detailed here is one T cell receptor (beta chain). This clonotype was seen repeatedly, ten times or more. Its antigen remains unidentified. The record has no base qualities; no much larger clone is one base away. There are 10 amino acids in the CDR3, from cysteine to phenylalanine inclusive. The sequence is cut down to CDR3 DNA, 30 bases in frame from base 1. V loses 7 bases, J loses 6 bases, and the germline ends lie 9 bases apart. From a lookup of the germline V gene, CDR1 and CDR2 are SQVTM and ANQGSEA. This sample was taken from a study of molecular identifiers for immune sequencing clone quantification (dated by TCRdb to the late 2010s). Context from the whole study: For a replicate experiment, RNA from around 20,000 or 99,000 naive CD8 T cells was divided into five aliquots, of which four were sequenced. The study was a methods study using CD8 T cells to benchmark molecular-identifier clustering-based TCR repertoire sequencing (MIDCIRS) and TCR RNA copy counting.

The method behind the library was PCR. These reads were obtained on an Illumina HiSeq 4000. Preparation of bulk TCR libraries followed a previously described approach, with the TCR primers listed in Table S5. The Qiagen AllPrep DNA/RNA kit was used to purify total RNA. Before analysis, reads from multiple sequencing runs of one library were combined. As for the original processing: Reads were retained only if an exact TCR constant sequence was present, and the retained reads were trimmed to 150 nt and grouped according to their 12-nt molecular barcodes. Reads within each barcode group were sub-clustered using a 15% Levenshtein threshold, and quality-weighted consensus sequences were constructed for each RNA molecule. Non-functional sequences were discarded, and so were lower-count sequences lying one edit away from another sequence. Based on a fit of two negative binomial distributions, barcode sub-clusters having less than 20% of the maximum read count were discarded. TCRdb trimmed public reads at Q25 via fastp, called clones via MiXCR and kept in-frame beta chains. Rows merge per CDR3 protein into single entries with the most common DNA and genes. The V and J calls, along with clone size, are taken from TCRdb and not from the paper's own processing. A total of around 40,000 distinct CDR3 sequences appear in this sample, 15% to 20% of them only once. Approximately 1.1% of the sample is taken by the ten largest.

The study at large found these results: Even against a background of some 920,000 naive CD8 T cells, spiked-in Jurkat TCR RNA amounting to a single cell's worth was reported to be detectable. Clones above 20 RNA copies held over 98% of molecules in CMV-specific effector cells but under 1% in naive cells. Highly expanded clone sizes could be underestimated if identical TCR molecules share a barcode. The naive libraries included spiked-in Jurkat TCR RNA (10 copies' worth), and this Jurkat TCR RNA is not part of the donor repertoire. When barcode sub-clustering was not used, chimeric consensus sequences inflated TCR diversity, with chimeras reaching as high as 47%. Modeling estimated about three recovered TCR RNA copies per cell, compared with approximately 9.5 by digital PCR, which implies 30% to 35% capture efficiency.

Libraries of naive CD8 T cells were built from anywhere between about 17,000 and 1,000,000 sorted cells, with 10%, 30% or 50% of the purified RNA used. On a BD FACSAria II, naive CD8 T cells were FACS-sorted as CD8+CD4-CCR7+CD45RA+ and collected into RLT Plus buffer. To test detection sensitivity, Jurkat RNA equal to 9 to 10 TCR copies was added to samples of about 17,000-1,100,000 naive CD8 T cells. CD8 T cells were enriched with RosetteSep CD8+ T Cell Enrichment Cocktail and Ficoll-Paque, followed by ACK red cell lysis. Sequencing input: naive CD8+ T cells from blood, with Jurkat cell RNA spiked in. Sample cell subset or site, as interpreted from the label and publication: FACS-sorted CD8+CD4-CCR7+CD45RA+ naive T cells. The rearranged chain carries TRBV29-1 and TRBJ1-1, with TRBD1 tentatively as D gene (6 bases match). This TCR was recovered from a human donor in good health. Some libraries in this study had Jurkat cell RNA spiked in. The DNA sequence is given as TGCAGCGCCCACAGGGCTGAAGCTTTCTTT. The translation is CSAHRAEAFF.